These T cell receptor beta chains were read from a single sample in a study of spatial heterogeneity in lung cancer. Each CDR3 protein gets one entry after TCRdb re-called the 5' RACE reads with MiXCR. Here the sample spans about 2,800 distinct CDR3 sequences, 7.5% to 10% being singletons. Sequences were derived from normal lung tissue next to the tumor, sampled at surgery. The source of these receptors is a male donor with early-stage non-small cell lung cancer. CDR3s include the opening cysteine and the closing phenylalanine or tryptophan. A D gene is named only where the DNA matches it firmly. Size is omitted from some rows. Given values are once, few, many or a class for expanded clones.

d_call | j_call | v_call | clone_size | cdr3_length | cdr3_nt | cdr3_aa
- | TRBJ2-3 | TRBV6-2/TRBV6-3 | medium-sized | 12 | TGTGCCAGCAATGACTACTCAGATACGCAGTATTTT | CASNDYSDTQYF
- | TRBJ2-1 | TRBV7-2 | medium-sized | 15 | TGTGCCAGCAGCTTAGAGCAGGGAGCCTACAATGAGCAGTTCTTC | CASSLEQGAYNEQFF
TRBD1 | TRBJ1-5 | TRBV27 | medium-sized | 15 | TGTGCCAGCAGTTTTAGGGACAGGGGGAATCAGCCCCAGCATTTT | CASSFRDRGNQPQHF
TRBD1 | TRBJ2-5 | TRBV4-3 | medium-sized | 15 | TGCGCCAGCAGCCAAGGGACGGGACAGCAAGAGACCCAGTACTTC | CASSQGTGQQETQYF
TRBD1 | TRBJ1-3 | TRBV27 | medium-sized | 17 | TGTGCCAGCACTCCGGGACAGGGACCTAGCTCTGGAAACACCATATATTTT | CASTPGQGPSSGNTIYF
TRBD1 | TRBJ1-1 | TRBV10-2 | medium-sized | 13 | TGCGCCAGCAGTGAACAGGGGATCACTGAAGCTTTCTTT | CASSEQGITEAFF
- | TRBJ1-6 | TRBV30 | large | 14 | TGTGCCTGGAGTACGGGACTGCCAGATTCACCCCTCCACTTT | CAWSTGLPDSPLHF
- | TRBJ2-3 | TRBV10-2 | medium-sized | 15 | TGCGCCAGCGGGAGAGGTGAGGCCGGCACAGATACGCAGTATTTT | CASGRGEAGTDTQYF
- | TRBJ2-2 | TRBV7-8 | many | 15 | TGTGCCAGCAGCTTAGTCGGCGGGAACACCGGGGAGCTGTTTTTT | CASSLVGGNTGELFF
- | TRBJ2-5 | TRBV7-2 | large | 15 | TGTGCCAGCAGCTTAGTCCTGGCGGAACAAGAGACCCAGTACTTC | CASSLVLAEQETQYF
- | TRBJ2-1 | TRBV28 | medium-sized | 13 | TGTGCCAGCAGGACGACTAGTATCTATGAGCAGTTCTTC | CASRTTSIYEQFF
- | TRBJ2-2 | TRBV20-1 | medium-sized | 14 | TGCAGTGCTACCCGGGACCATTACACCGGGGAGCTGTTTTTT | CSATRDHYTGELFF
TRBD2 | TRBJ2-4 | TRBV28 | medium-sized | 16 | TGTGCCAGCAGGTCTAGCGGGAGCGGAGCCAAAAACATTCAGTACTTC | CASRSSGSGAKNIQYF
- | TRBJ1-1 | TRBV19 | few | 14 | TGTGCCAGTAGTTCCTTTGTGGATATGACTGAAGCTTTCTTT | CASSSFVDMTEAFF
- | TRBJ1-5 | TRBV28 | many | 14 | TGTGCCAGCAGTCCCTATGGTAGCAATCAGCCCCAGCATTTT | CASSPYGSNQPQHF
- | TRBJ1-3 | TRBV12-3/TRBV12-4 | medium-sized | 17 | TGTGCCAGCAGTCCCCGGGGGGGCCCGAGGGGAGGAAACACCATATATTTT | CASSPRGGPRGGNTIYF
- | TRBJ1-3 | TRBV10-2 | medium-sized | 17 | TGCGCCAGCAGTGAGTCGGAAACAGGGTTCTCTGGAAACACCATATATTTT | CASSESETGFSGNTIYF
TRBD1 | TRBJ1-2 | TRBV29-1 | few | 13 | TGCAGCGTTTTACGGACAGGGGACAATGGCTACACCTTC | CSVLRTGDNGYTF
- | TRBJ1-5 | TRBV2 | medium-sized | 15 | TGTGCCAGCAATCCCGGGGGTGGGGGTAATCAGCCCCAGCATTTT | CASNPGGGGNQPQHF
- | TRBJ2-5 | TRBV27 | large | 13 | TGTGCCAGCAGTCCCGGACGGGTGGAGACCCAGTACTTC | CASSPGRVETQYF
- | TRBJ2-3 | TRBV11-2 | medium-sized | 15 | TGTGCCAGCAGGTCAAGCGGGTTCGGCACAGATACGCAGTATTTT | CASRSSGFGTDTQYF
- | TRBJ2-6 | TRBV6-5 | - | 15 | TGTGCCAGCAGCCGGGCCGTCTCTGGGGCCAACGTCCTGACTTTC | CASSRAVSGANVLTF
- | TRBJ1-1 | TRBV20-1 | few | 12 | TGCAGTGCCCCCCAGTCGGTCACTGAAGCTTTCTTT | CSAPQSVTEAFF
- | TRBJ1-5 | TRBV27 | medium-sized | 15 | TGTGCCAGCAGCCCGAGGACTGCAACGAATCAGCCCCAGCATTTT | CASSPRTATNQPQHF